This TCR beta chain stems from a study of vaccination effects on CD4 cells after COVID-19. Study context: It was two doses of either the BNT162b2 or mRNA-1273 vaccine that participants received.

The data were produced by immunoSEQ multiplex PCR, yet TCRdb's version contains in-frame clones alone and is incomplete. The table shows about 54,000 clones, with over 75% occurring only once. Study results and limitations: Healthy vaccine recipients' vaccine-induced clones were almost all SARS-CoV-2 mono-reactive.

Trimming stripped 2 bases from V and 5 bases from J, with 10 bases between. CDR3 length: 14 amino acids. Germline CDR1 and CDR2: MDHEN and SYDVKM. ViraFEST assay sequencing came after antigen-specific CD4+ T cells were expanded with viral peptide pools. Scientists isolated CD4+ T cells after a roughly 10-day culture period ended. Two million PBMC per well received 10 IU/ml IL-2 and 8 to 10 ug/ml peptides in culture. The authors replaced half the medium with IL-2 medium on days 3 and 7. On this clone: Its antigen remains unknown.

This sequence joins TRBV28 and TRBJ1-5; D ambiguous. This sequence was found in a human donor who received a COVID-19 vaccine. The sample consisted of CD4+ T cells from PBMCs cultured with HCoV-229E spike peptides, taken before COVID-19 vaccination. CDR3 region: CASSLRNRYQPQHF. The CDR3 region has the DNA TGTGCCAGCAGTTTACGTAACAGATATCAGCCCCAGCATTTT.